The rows below give T cell receptor beta chains drawn from one sample of a study of T cells in localized non-small cell lung cancer. Profiling relied on immunoSEQ multiplex PCR, and the TCRdb table lists in-frame clones only, not all of them. The data show approximately 10,000 clones, approximately 80% seen once. The sample consisted of peripheral blood mononuclear cells, taken before any cancer treatment. The receptor set was obtained from a female donor aged 60 or older with stage II lung adenocarcinoma. The CDR3 runs from the conserved cysteine through the conserved F or W. A D gene is named only where the DNA matches it firmly. The size of a clone is reported for some rows only, either as once, few or many, or as a class for expanded clones.

clone_size j_call v_call cdr3_length d_call cdr3_aa cdr3_nt
. TRBJ2-7 TRBV4-1 17 . CASSQDLTGMSSYEQYF TGCGCCAGCAGCCAAGATCTGACGGGCATGAGCTCCTACGAGCAGTACTTC
. TRBJ2-7 TRBV6-6 15 . CASSYYRGGSYEQYF TGTGCCAGCAGTTACTACAGGGGAGGGTCATACGAGCAGTACTTC
. TRBJ1-3 TRBV4-1 15 . CASSQVSSSGNTIYF TGCGCCAGCAGCCAAGTTAGCAGCTCTGGAAACACCATATATTTT
once TRBJ2-1 TRBV7-2 18 TRBD2 CASSSGTSGDGSYNEQFF TGTGCCAGCAGCTCCGGGACTAGCGGGGACGGCTCCTACAATGAGCAGTTCTTC
once TRBJ2-7 TRBV4-1 16 TRBD1 CASSQVWDSYSYEQYF TGCGCCAGCAGCCAAGTTTGGGACAGCTATTCCTACGAGCAGTACTTC
. TRBJ2-7 TRBV5-6 13 TRBD1 CASSRDRDYEQYF TGTGCCAGCAGCCGGGACAGGGACTACGAGCAGTACTTC
once TRBJ1-5 TRBV10-3 16 . CAIGEGAGASRQPQHF TGTGCCATCGGGGAAGGAGCGGGGGCGTCCCGGCAGCCCCAGCATTTT
. TRBJ1-2 TRBV7-9 14 . CASSLAGSRVGYTF TGTGCCAGCAGCTTAGCTGGGTCGCGCGTGGGCTACACCTTC
. TRBJ2-3 TRBV5-1 16 TRBD1 CASSPHGTGATDTQYF TGCGCCAGCAGCCCCCATGGGACAGGGGCCACAGATACGCAGTATTTT
. TRBJ2-7 TRBV18 14 TRBD1 CASSQVQGPYEQYF TGTGCCAGCTCACAGGTACAGGGGCCCTACGAGCAGTACTTC
. TRBJ1-2 TRBV7-8 14 . CASSLNRPNYGYTF TGTGCCAGCAGCTTAAACAGGCCTAACTATGGCTACACCTTC
. TRBJ1-5 TRBV5-1 15 TRBD1 CASSLGGQGGQPQHF TGCGCCAGCAGCTTGGGGGGACAGGGCGGCCAGCCCCAGCATTTT
. TRBJ2-1 TRBV2 15 TRBD2 CASSEESGAYNEQFF TGTGCCAGCAGTGAAGAAAGCGGGGCCTACAATGAGCAGTTCTTC
. TRBJ2-1 TRBV7-2 16 TRBD2 CASSFNSLAGGREQFF TGTGCCAGCAGCTTCAATTCACTAGCGGGGGGACGGGAGCAGTTCTTC
. TRBJ2-3 TRBV4-2 15 . CASSQEKGGTDTQYF TGTGCCAGCAGCCAAGAAAAGGGGGGCACAGATACGCAGTATTTT
. TRBJ2-7 TRBV28 14 TRBD1 CASSSGTGSYEQYF TGTGCCAGCAGTTCCGGGACAGGCTCCTACGAGCAGTACTTC
. TRBJ2-1 TRBV18 14 TRBD1 CASSPGQGYNEQFF TGTGCCAGCTCACCGGGACAGGGGTACAATGAGCAGTTCTTC
. TRBJ1-2 TRBV10-3 15 TRBD1 CAISDPAAGGDGYTF TGTGCCATCAGTGACCCCGCGGCAGGGGGCGATGGCTACACCTTC
. TRBJ2-1 TRBV27 19 TRBD2 CASSLSLPSGLPETGEQFF TGTGCCAGCAGTTTATCGCTCCCTAGCGGGCTCCCGGAAACGGGTGAGCAGTTCTTC
. TRBJ2-5 TRBV5-1 14 TRBD2 CASSFASGVETQYF TGCGCCAGCAGCTTTGCTAGCGGGGTAGAGACCCAGTACTTC